A selection of T cell receptor beta chains follows, all from one sample in a study of OX40 agonist ivuxolimab in advanced cancers. Only in-frame clones appear in the TCRdb table, and some are missing; sequencing was by immunoSEQ multiplex PCR. Among fewer than 75,000 clones listed, 80% were seen once. The sequences come from CD4+ or CD8+ T cells sorted from blood, collected in a trial of the OX40 agonist ivuxolimab. All receptors come from an adult with an advanced solid tumor such as melanoma, head and neck, liver or kidney cancer. Each CDR3 is given with its conserved first and last residue. The D gene is left open where the match is weak. For some rows the clone size is stated as once, few or many, or as a class when expanded; others skip it.

length,D,J,size,V,CDR3,DNA
15,NA,TRBJ2-1,once,TRBV11-2,CASGTTASGHNEQFF,TGTGCCAGCGGTACGACCGCAAGCGGGCACAATGAGCAGTTCTTC
15,NA,TRBJ1-2,NA,TRBV7-2,CASSLWQQSNYGYTF,TGTGCCAGCAGCTTATGGCAGCAATCTAACTATGGCTACACCTTC
13,NA,TRBJ2-3,once,TRBV14,CASSQAGGHTQYF,TGTGCCAGCAGCCAAGCGGGGGGCCATACGCAGTATTTT
16,NA,TRBJ1-5,NA,TRBV5-1,CASSLLGLVAGQPQHF,TGCGCCAGCAGCCTCCTGGGACTCGTGGCGGGTCAGCCCCAGCATTTT
18,TRBD1,TRBJ2-2,NA,TRBV25-1,CASQSLDPGQGNTGELFF,TGTGCCAGCCAATCACTTGACCCGGGACAGGGGAACACCGGGGAGCTGTTTTTT
12,TRBD1,TRBJ2-1,NA,TRBV19,CASRDRDNEQFF,TGTGCCAGTCGGGACAGGGACAATGAGCAGTTCTTC
15,TRBD1,TRBJ2-3,NA,TRBV19,CASTIRGQGADTQYF,TGTGCCAGTACCATTCGGGGACAGGGGGCAGATACGCAGTATTTT
16,NA,TRBJ1-3,NA,TRBV6-5,CASSYRRGAEGNTIYF,TGTGCCAGCAGTTACCGCCGGGGCGCGGAGGGAAACACCATATATTTT
16,TRBD1,TRBJ1-4,once,TRBV4-1,CASSQSPRGRNEKLFF,TGCGCCAGCAGCCAATCACCCAGGGGGCGTAATGAAAAACTGTTTTTT
14,TRBD1,TRBJ1-4,NA,TRBV5-5,CASSPLQGEEKLFF,TGTGCCAGCAGCCCACTACAGGGGGAAGAAAAACTGTTTTTT
14,TRBD1,TRBJ2-7,few,TRBV5-6,CASSVRTGGYEQYF,TGTGCCAGCAGCGTACGGACAGGCGGCTACGAGCAGTACTTC
14,NA,TRBJ1-2,NA,TRBV6-1,CASSPGPVDYGYTF,TGTGCCAGCAGTCCCGGACCGGTGGACTATGGCTACACCTTC
19,NA,TRBJ2-7,NA,TRBV5-1,CASSLSSVQVLPKADEQYF,TGCGCCAGCAGCTTGTCTTCCGTTCAGGTGCTCCCTAAGGCGGACGAGCAGTACTTC
15,NA,TRBJ1-6,NA,TRBV7-2,CASSLAWQGNSPLHF,TGTGCCAGCAGCTTAGCGTGGCAGGGGAATTCACCCCTCCACTTT
15,TRBD1,TRBJ1-3,NA,TRBV5-5,CASSSLTGTGNTIYF,TGTGCCAGCAGCTCCTTGACAGGGACTGGAAACACCATATATTTT
18,NA,TRBJ1-5,few,TRBV28,CASSLRGWGGYSNQPQHF,TGTGCCAGCAGTTTAAGAGGGTGGGGGGGATATAGCAATCAGCCCCAGCATTTT
13,NA,TRBJ1-1,NA,TRBV7-3,CASSSYTYTEAFF,TGTGCCAGCAGCTCTTACACCTACACTGAAGCTTTCTTT
14,NA,TRBJ1-2,NA,TRBV19,CASSIDSDLKGYTF,TGTGCCAGTAGTATAGATTCTGATCTGAAGGGCTACACCTTC
16,NA,TRBJ2-7,NA,TRBV30,CAWSVSGAGETYEQYF,TGTGCCTGGAGTGTCTCCGGGGCAGGGGAGACCTACGAGCAGTACTTC
16,NA,TRBJ1-6,NA,TRBV4-1,CASSQVYGGLSSPLHF,TGCGCCAGCAGCCAAGTTTATGGGGGGCTCAGCTCACCCCTCCACTTT
11,NA,TRBJ2-3,NA,TRBV10-2,CASSVADTQYF,TGCGCCAGCAGTGTCGCAGATACGCAGTATTTT
14,NA,TRBJ2-3,NA,TRBV29-1,CSVGELESTDTQYF,TGCAGCGTGGGGGAGTTGGAGAGCACAGATACGCAGTATTTT
14,TRBD1,TRBJ2-2,NA,TRBV27,CASRTGGETGELFF,TGTGCCAGCAGGACAGGGGGCGAGACCGGGGAGCTGTTTTTT
15,TRBD2,TRBJ2-1,NA,TRBV25-1,CASSRTSGLYNEQFF,TGTGCCAGCTCTCGGACTAGCGGGCTTTACAATGAGCAGTTCTTC
14,NA,TRBJ1-1,NA,TRBV5-8,CASSSSAANTEAFF,TGTGCCAGCAGCTCGTCGGCAGCGAACACTGAAGCTTTCTTT
15,TRBD1,TRBJ1-6,few,TRBV19,CASSMGQGANSPLHF,TGTGCCAGTAGTATGGGACAGGGGGCTAATTCACCCCTCCACTTT
15,TRBD1,TRBJ1-2,NA,TRBV2,CASSLNRGRRYGYTF,TGTGCCAGCAGCCTCAACAGGGGGCGCAGGTATGGCTACACCTTC
14,NA,TRBJ2-3,NA,TRBV6-5,CASSRLTSTDTQYF,TGTGCCAGCAGCCGACTGACTAGCACAGATACGCAGTATTTT
15,NA,TRBJ1-1,NA,TRBV30,CAWSKIQGGGTEAFF,TGTGCCTGGAGTAAAATCCAGGGTGGGGGCACTGAAGCTTTCTTT
13,TRBD1,TRBJ1-2,NA,TRBV6-5,CASSYADRVGYTF,TGTGCCAGCAGTTACGCTGACAGGGTCGGCTACACCTTC
16,TRBD1,TRBJ2-6,once,TRBV10-3,CAISDRGSSGANVLTF,TGTGCCATCAGTGACAGGGGGTCCTCTGGGGCCAACGTCCTGACTTTC
15,TRBD1,TRBJ1-5,NA,TRBV7-2,CASSLAGQGAQPQHF,TGTGCCAGCAGCTTAGCAGGCCAGGGGGCCCAGCCCCAGCATTTT
14,NA,TRBJ2-5,few,TRBV6-6,CASSLDRTSPTQYF,TGTGCCAGCAGTCTAGATCGGACCAGCCCGACCCAGTACTTC
15,TRBD2,TRBJ2-2,NA,TRBV19,CASNPERGGTGELFF,TGTGCCAGTAACCCCGAACGGGGGGGCACCGGGGAGCTGTTTTTT
15,NA,TRBJ2-3,NA,TRBV11-2,CASSSFVDYTDTQYF,TGTGCCAGCAGCTCCTTCGTTGATTACACAGATACGCAGTATTTT
17,NA,TRBJ1-5,NA,TRBV27,CASRPQSSPYSNQPQHF,TGTGCCAGCAGGCCCCAAAGTTCCCCTTATAGCAATCAGCCCCAGCATTTT
15,NA,TRBJ1-3,NA,TRBV4-2,CASSLGPQGGNTIYF,TGTGCCAGCAGCTTAGGCCCCCAGGGGGGAAACACCATATATTTT
15,TRBD1,TRBJ1-3,NA,TRBV2,CASIGRGPSGNTIYF,TGTGCCAGCATCGGCAGGGGGCCCTCTGGAAACACCATATATTTT
15,NA,TRBJ1-2,once,TRBV27,CASSLSGQTNYGYTF,TGTGCCAGCAGTTTATCAGGACAGACGAACTATGGCTACACCTTC
14,TRBD1,TRBJ1-2,once,TRBV6-5,CASSGTGDRYGYTF,TGTGCCAGCAGTGGGACAGGGGATCGCTATGGCTACACCTTC
13,NA,TRBJ1-5,NA,TRBV5-1,CASSLEADQPQHF,TGCGCCAGCAGCTTGGAGGCAGATCAGCCCCAGCATTTT
15,NA,TRBJ2-5,few,TRBV25-1,CASSEYGQPGETQYF,TGTGCCAGCAGTGAATATGGACAACCCGGGGAGACCCAGTACTTC